A selection of T cell receptor beta chains follows, all from one sample in a study of technical replicates of blood from several donors. Generated by immunoSEQ multiplex PCR, the TCRdb table keeps only in-frame clones and is missing some. The sample carries approximately 79,000 clones, approximately 96% recorded once. Sequencing was performed on T cells isolated from PBMCs. All receptors come from a human donor in good health. Each CDR3 is given with its conserved first and last residue. Fields, in order: J gene, V gene, clone size, D gene, CDR3 length, CDR3 DNA, CDR3 protein. D genes are given only for firm matches. Clone size appears in some rows only: once, few, many, or a class for an expanded clone.

TRBJ1-4 TRBV4-1 . . 15 TGCGCCAGCAGCCAAGAAGGTGCGGGTAATGAAAAACTGTTTTTT CASSQEGAGNEKLFF
TRBJ2-3 TRBV7-6 . . 14 TGTGCCAGCAGCTTGGTTGGGAGTTCAGATACGCAGTATTTT CASSLVGSSDTQYF
TRBJ2-2 TRBV5-6 . . 14 TGTGCCAGCAGCTTTCTAGAGAGGACCGGGGAGCTGTTTTTT CASSFLERTGELFF
TRBJ1-4 TRBV11-2 few . 11 TGTGCCAGCAGCAGCGGTGAAAAACTGTTTTTT CASSSGEKLFF
TRBJ2-1 TRBV20-1 . . 11 TGCAGTGCTAGTTCGGTTTCTGAGCAGTTCTTC CSASSVSEQFF
TRBJ2-1 TRBV4-2 . TRBD2 18 TGTGCCAGCAGCCAAGGAGGGGGACTAGCGGACTCCTACAATGAGCAGTTCTTC CASSQGGGLADSYNEQFF
TRBJ1-5 TRBV19 once . 16 TGTGCCAGTAGTATGGTCAGGGTTCCCCCCAATCAGCCCCAGCATTTT CASSMVRVPPNQPQHF
TRBJ2-1 TRBV11-2 . . 12 TGTGCCAGCAGCCCACTGAACAATGAGCAGTTCTTC CASSPLNNEQFF
TRBJ1-1 TRBV5-1 . TRBD1 16 TGCGCCAGCAGCTTTTTTTCCCGGGACAGAGGCACTGAAGCTTTCTTT CASSFFSRDRGTEAFF
TRBJ1-2 TRBV19 . TRBD1 14 TGTGCCGCGCACTCCGGGACAGGGGGCTATGGCTACACCTTC CAAHSGTGGYGYTF
TRBJ2-2 TRBV27 . . 14 TGTGCCAGCAGAACACAGGGGAACACCGGGGAGCTGTTTTTT CASRTQGNTGELFF
TRBJ1-2 TRBV6-5 . . 15 TGTGCCAGCAGTTACTCGAGGGCATATGGATATGGCTACACCTTC CASSYSRAYGYGYTF
TRBJ1-1 TRBV6-5 . . 11 TGTGCCAGCAGCCCAGGAACTGAAGCTTTCTTT CASSPGTEAFF
TRBJ2-5 TRBV19 . . 13 TGTGCCCATGATCAGTGGCTCCAAGAGACCCAGTACTTC CAHDQWLQETQYF
TRBJ1-3 TRBV19 . . 15 TGTGCCAGTAACTTTGGGGGGGCAGGTGGAAACACCATATATTTT CASNFGGAGGNTIYF
TRBJ2-2 TRBV28 . . 14 TGTGCCAGCGGTGAGGGACTCCTCCCCGGGGAGCTGTTTTTT CASGEGLLPGELFF
TRBJ2-7 TRBV5-4 . TRBD2 14 TGTGCCAGCAGCATAGCGGGAGTCCCCTACGAGCAGTACTTC CASSIAGVPYEQYF
TRBJ2-2 TRBV6-5 . TRBD1 15 TGTGCCAGCAGTAAGACAGGGGTCAACACCGGGGAGCTGTTTTTT CASSKTGVNTGELFF
TRBJ1-1 TRBV29-1 . TRBD1 16 TGCAGCGTTTTCCCACAGGGGGCCCCTGGGAACACTGAAGCTTTCTTT CSVFPQGAPGNTEAFF
TRBJ1-2 TRBV18 . . 15 TGTGCCAGCTCACCGGCTGGGGGCACTGACTATGGCTACACCTTC CASSPAGGTDYGYTF
TRBJ2-7 TRBV10-3 . TRBD1 13 TGTGCCATCAGCGAGACAGGGCGATACGAGCAGTACTTC CAISETGRYEQYF
TRBJ2-5 TRBV5-1 . TRBD2 16 TGCGCCAGCAGCTTGGCCCCCACTAGCGGGCAAGAGACCCAGTACTTC CASSLAPTSGQETQYF
TRBJ2-3 TRBV5-1 . TRBD2 16 TGCGCCAGCAGCCCTAGGACTAGCGGGAGCACAGATACGCAGTATTTT CASSPRTSGSTDTQYF
TRBJ2-7 TRBV28 . TRBD2 14 TGTGCCAGCAGTTTAGGGGGGGGAACTGGGGAGCAGTACTTC CASSLGGGTGEQYF
TRBJ1-1 TRBV7-9 . TRBD1 14 TGTGCCAGCAAAGCGGACAGGTTGGGCACTGAAGCTTTCTTT CASKADRLGTEAFF
TRBJ1-5 TRBV28 . TRBD1 14 TGTGCCAGCAGTACCCCGACAGGGAATCAGCCCCAGCATTTT CASSTPTGNQPQHF